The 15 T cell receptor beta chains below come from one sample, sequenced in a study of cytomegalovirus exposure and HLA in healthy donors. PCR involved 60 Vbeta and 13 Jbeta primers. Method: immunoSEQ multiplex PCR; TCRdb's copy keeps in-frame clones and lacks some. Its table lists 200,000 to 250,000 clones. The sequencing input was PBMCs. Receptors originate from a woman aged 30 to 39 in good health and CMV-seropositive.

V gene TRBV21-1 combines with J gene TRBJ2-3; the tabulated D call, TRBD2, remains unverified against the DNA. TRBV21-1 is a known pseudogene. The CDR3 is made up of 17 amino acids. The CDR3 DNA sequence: TGTGCCAGCAGCAGACCGAGCGGAAAGCGGAACACAGATACGCAGTATTTT. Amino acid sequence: CASSRPSGKRNTDTQYF.

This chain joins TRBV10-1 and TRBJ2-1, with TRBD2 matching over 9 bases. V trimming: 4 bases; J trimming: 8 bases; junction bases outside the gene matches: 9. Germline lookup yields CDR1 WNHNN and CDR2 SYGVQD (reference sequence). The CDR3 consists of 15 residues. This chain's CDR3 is CASSVGGSGSYEQFF. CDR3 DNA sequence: TGCGCCAGCAGTGTAGGTGGTAGCGGGAGCTATGAGCAGTTCTTC.

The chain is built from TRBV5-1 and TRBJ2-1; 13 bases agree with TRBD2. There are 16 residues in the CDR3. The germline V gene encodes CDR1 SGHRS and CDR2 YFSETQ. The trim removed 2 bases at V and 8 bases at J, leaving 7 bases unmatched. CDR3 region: CASSLGTSGERDEQFF. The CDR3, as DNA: TGCGCCAGCAGCTTAGGGACTAGCGGGGAGAGAGATGAGCAGTTCTTC.

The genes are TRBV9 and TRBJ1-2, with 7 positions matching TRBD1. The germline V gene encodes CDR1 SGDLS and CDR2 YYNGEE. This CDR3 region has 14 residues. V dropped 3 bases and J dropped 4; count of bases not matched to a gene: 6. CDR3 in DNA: TGTGCCAGCAGCGCGGGGGACAGTTTCTATGGCTACACCTTC. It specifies CASSAGDSFYGYTF.

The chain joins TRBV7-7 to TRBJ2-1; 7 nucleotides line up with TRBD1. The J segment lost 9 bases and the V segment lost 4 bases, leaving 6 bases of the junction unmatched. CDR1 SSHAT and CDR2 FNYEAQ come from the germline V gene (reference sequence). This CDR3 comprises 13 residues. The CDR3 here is CASSSTGAGEQFF. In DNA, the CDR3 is TGTGCCAGCAGCTCTACAGGGGCGGGTGAGCAGTTCTTC.

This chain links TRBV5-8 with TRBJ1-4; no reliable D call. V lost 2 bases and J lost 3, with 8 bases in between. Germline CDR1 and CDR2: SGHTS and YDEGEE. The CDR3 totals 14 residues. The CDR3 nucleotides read TGTGCCAGCAGCTTAAGGCGGGCTAATGAAAAACTGTTTTTT. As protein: CASSLRRANEKLFF.

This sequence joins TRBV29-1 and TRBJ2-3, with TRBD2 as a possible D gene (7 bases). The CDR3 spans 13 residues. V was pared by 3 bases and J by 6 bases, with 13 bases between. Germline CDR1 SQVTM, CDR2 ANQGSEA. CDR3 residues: CSVEGEGEDTQYF. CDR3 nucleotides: TGCAGCGTTGAGGGGGAGGGGGAGGATACGCAGTATTTT.

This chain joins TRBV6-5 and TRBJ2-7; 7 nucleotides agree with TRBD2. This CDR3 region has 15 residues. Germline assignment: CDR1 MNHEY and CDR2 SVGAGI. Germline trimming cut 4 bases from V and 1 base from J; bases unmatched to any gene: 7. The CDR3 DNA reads TGTGCCAGCAGTTTAGGAGGGAGGGCTTCCTACGAGCAGTACTTC. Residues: CASSLGGRASYEQYF.

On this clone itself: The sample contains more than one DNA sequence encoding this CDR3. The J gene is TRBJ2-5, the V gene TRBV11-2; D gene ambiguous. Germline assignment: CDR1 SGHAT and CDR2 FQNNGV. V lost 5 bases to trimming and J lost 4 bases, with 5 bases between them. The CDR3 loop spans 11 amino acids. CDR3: CASSPGETQYF. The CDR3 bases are TGTGCCAGCAGCCCGGGAGAGACCCAGTACTTC.

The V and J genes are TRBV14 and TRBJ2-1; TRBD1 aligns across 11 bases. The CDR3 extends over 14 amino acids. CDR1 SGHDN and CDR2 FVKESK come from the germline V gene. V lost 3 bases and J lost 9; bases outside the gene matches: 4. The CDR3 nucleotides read TGTGCCAGCAGCCACTGGACAGGGGGCGCTGAGCAGTTCTTC. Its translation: CASSHWTGGAEQFF.

The CDR3, as DNA: TGTGCCATCAGCTATGACAGGGATGAAAAACTGTTTTTT. This gives the protein CAISYDRDEKLFF. The chain recombines TRBV10-3 with TRBJ1-4; 7 bases line up with TRBD1. V dropped 6 bases and J dropped 6; count of bases not matched to a gene: 4. Germline CDR1 ENHRY, CDR2 SYGVKD. The CDR3 contains 13 residues.

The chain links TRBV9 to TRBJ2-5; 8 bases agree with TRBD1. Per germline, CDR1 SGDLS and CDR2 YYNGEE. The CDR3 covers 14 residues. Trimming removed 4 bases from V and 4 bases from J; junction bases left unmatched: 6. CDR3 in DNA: TGTGCCAGCAGCCCCTCACAGGGGGGAGAGACCCAGTACTTC. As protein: CASSPSQGGETQYF.

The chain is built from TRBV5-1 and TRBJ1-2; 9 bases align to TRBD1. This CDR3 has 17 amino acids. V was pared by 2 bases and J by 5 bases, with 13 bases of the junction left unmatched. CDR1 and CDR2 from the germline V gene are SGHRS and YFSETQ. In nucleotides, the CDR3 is TGCGCCAGCAGCTTCCTATCCGGGACAGGGTTACGTTATGGCTACACCTTC. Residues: CASSFLSGTGLRYGYTF.

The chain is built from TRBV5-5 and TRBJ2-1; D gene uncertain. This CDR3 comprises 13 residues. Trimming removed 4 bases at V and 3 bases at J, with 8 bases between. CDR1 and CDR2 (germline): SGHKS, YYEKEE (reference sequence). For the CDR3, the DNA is TGTGCCAGCAGCCTTCGGGTCTACAATGAGCAGTTCTTC. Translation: CASSLRVYNEQFF. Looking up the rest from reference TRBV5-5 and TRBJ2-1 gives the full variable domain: DAGVTQSPTHLIKTRGQQVTLRCSPISGHKSVSWYQQVLGQGPQFIFQYYEKEERGRGNFPDRFSARQFPNYSSELNVNALLLGDSALYLCASSLRVYNEQFFGPGTRLTVL.

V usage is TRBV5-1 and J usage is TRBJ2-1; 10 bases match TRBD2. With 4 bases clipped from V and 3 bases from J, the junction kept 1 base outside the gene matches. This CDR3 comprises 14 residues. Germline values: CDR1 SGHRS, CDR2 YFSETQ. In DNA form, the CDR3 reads TGCGCCAGCAGCCCTAGCGGGGGCTACAATGAGCAGTTCTTC. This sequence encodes CASSPSGGYNEQFF.